Each of the 21 T cell receptor beta chains below was sequenced from the same sample in a study of cytomegalovirus exposure and HLA in healthy donors. With 60 Vbeta and 13 Jbeta primers, the PCR was carried out. Measured with immunoSEQ multiplex PCR; TCRdb has only the in-frame clones, and not every one. The sample includes 150,000 to 200,000 clones, roughly 80% seen only once; the top ten take approximately 3.1%. The specimen was PBMCs. These receptors were taken from a woman in her 40s in good health and CMV-seronegative.

The rearrangement uses TRBV14 and TRBJ2-3; D is undetermined. The CDR3 totals 17 residues. V lost 2 bases to trimming and J lost 0 bases, with 15 bases between them. Germline V gives CDR1 SGHDN, CDR2 FVKESK. The CDR3 is CASSQLMAVASTDTQYF. As DNA, the CDR3 is TGTGCCAGCAGCCAATTAATGGCGGTTGCTAGCACAGATACGCAGTATTTT.

The chain carries TRBV28 and TRBJ1-2; 7 nucleotides align to TRBD1. CDR3 size: 12 residues. Unmatched junction bases numbered 3, after V lost 5 bases and J lost 6 bases. Looked up from germline, CDR1 is MDHEN and CDR2 is SYDVKM. The CDR3 nucleotides read TGTGCCAGCAGTACCGGGACAGATGGCTACACCTTC. Encoded protein: CASSTGTDGYTF.

CDR3 loop: CATTDRSTYEQYF. The CDR3 bases are TGTGCCACCACGGACAGAAGTACCTACGAGCAGTACTTC. This chain links TRBV15 with TRBJ2-7, with TRBD1 as a possible D gene (6 bases). The V end was cut by 7 bases, the J end by 2 bases, with 12 bases between. Germline V gene sequence: CDR1 LNHNV, CDR2 YYDKDF (reference sequence). This CDR3 has 13 residues.

The V call is TRBV27, the J call TRBJ2-1; 7 positions match TRBD2. V shed 4 bases and J 14 bases; nucleotides not matched to a gene: 8. This CDR3 spans 12 amino acids. Germline V CDR1 and CDR2: MNHEY, SMNVEV (reference sequence). CDR3 protein: CASSSAREGKFF. As DNA, the CDR3 is TGTGCCAGCAGTTCCGCCAGGGAGGGAAAGTTCTTC.

Comments on this clone: The junction and the germline gene differ at one end; a read error may be behind it. This sample includes further DNA sequences coding for the same CDR3. The gene calls are TRBV2 and TRBJ2-7, with 8 bases fitting TRBD1. This CDR3 comprises 14 residues. The germline V gene encodes CDR1 SNHLY and CDR2 FYNNEI. This CDR3 reads CASSDQGAPDEQYF. The CDR3 coding sequence is TGCGCCAGCAGCGACCAGGGGGCGCCGGACGAGCAGTACTTC.

The chain couples TRBV7-8 to TRBJ2-1; 11 positions match TRBD2. J was trimmed by 4 bases and V by 6 bases; bases with no gene match: 5. The CDR3 spans 15 residues. The germline CDR1 and CDR2 sequences are SGHVS and FQNEAQ. CDR3: CASSLAGGHYNEQFF. The CDR3 DNA is TGTGCCAGCAGTCTAGCGGGGGGCCATTACAATGAGCAGTTCTTC.

The rearrangement links TRBV18 to TRBJ1-4; D call uncertain. The length of the CDR3 is 16 residues. The germline V gene has CDR1 KGHSH and CDR2 LQKENI. V was clipped by 4 bases and J by 6 bases, with 18 bases between them. CDR3: CASSRGSHMGDEKLFF. CDR3 DNA sequence: TGTGCCAGCTCACGAGGATCCCATATGGGAGATGAAAAACTGTTTTTT.

The chain carries TRBV18 and TRBJ1-1; D not certain. Germline V gene data show CDR1 as KGHSH and CDR2 as LQKENI. Trimming stripped 5 bases from V and 2 bases from J, with 9 bases between. This CDR3 spans 13 amino acids. The CDR3: CASSVTENTEAFF. The CDR3 coding sequence is TGTGCCAGCTCAGTAACAGAAAACACTGAAGCTTTCTTT.

The genes are TRBV9 and TRBJ2-5, with D perhaps matching TRBD2 (5 bases). Germline V gives CDR1 SGDLS, CDR2 YYNGEE. This CDR3 comprises 14 residues. Trimming removed 0 bases from V and 4 bases from J, with 10 bases in between. Here the CDR3 DNA reads TGTGCCAGCAGCGTAGGCCCCGCGGGAGAGACCCAGTACTTC. Translating it yields CASSVGPAGETQYF. Full variable domain (outside the CDR3, taken from reference TRBV9 and TRBJ2-5): DSGVTQTPKHLITATGQRVTLRCSPRSGDLSVYWYQQSLDQGLQFLIQYYNGEERAKGNILERFSAQQFPDLHSELNLSSLELGDSALYFCASSVGPAGETQYFGPGTRLLVL.

CDR3 region: CASSLDRVGHEQFF. CDR3 DNA sequence: TGCGCCAGCAGCTTGGACAGGGTAGGTCATGAGCAGTTCTTC. This chain joins TRBV5-1 and TRBJ2-1; D is perhaps TRBD1 (6 bases). CDR1 and CDR2 from the germline V gene are SGHRS and YFSETQ. Deletions cut 0 bases from V and 8 bases from J, with 12 bases between. The CDR3 covers 14 residues.

The rearrangement links TRBV7-7 to TRBJ2-3, with D perhaps TRBD2 (7 bases). CDR3 length: 15 residues. V was trimmed by 5 bases and J by 4 bases, leaving 16 bases between them. The germline V gene has CDR1 SSHAT and CDR2 FNYEAQ (reference sequence). The CDR3 DNA reads as TGTGCCAGCAGCCGGGGAGGGGGTCTGTCAGATACGCAGTATTTT. It encodes CASSRGGGLSDTQYF.

This clone has only one observation. The chain links TRBV6-6 to TRBJ1-1, with D maybe TRBD1 (5 bases). Germline V gives CDR1 MNHNY, CDR2 SVGAGI (reference sequence). This CDR3 has 15 residues. Trimming shortened V by 1 base and J by 8 bases, and 17 bases separated the two germline ends. The CDR3 spells CASSYYRTRLVEAFF. In DNA, the CDR3 is TGTGCCAGCAGTTACTACCGGACACGTCTCGTGGAAGCTTTCTTT.

This clone turned up a few times. This chain connects TRBV6-5 to TRBJ2-3; weak D call: TRBD2 (6 bases). Germline loops: CDR1 MNHEY, CDR2 SVGAGI. V was cut by 6 bases and J by 6 bases, with 16 bases left in between. The CDR3 is 14 amino acids. Here the CDR3 DNA reads TGTGCCAGCAGACTACGCGGGGATGGGGATACGCAGTATTTT. Residues: CASRLRGDGDTQYF.

The chain recombines TRBV7-6 with TRBJ2-3; TRBD2 matches at 15 bases. This CDR3 comprises 18 residues. V dropped 0 bases and J dropped 2; count of bases not matched to a gene: 3. The germline gives CDR1 SGHVS, CDR2 FNYEAQ. The CDR3 is CASSLARTSGGATDTQYF. CDR3 nucleotides: TGTGCCAGCAGCTTAGCTCGGACTAGCGGGGGGGCCACAGATACGCAGTATTTT.

The V gene is TRBV6-1, the J gene TRBJ1-4, with TRBD1 matching 9 bases. This CDR3 comprises 17 residues. Trimming took 3 bases from V and 10 from J; bases not matched to a gene: 15. Germline loops: CDR1 MNHNS, CDR2 SASEGT. Written as DNA, the CDR3 is TGTGCCAGCAGTGACCAAACAGGGGGCCGGTTGTGGGGAAAACTGTTTTTT. Protein product: CASSDQTGGRLWGKLFF.

V and J are TRBV5-4 and TRBJ1-4, with D possibly being TRBD1 (6 bases). Per germline, CDR1 SGHNT and CDR2 YYREEE (reference sequence). V was clipped by 5 bases and J by 10 bases, with 15 bases between them. The CDR3 runs 13 residues. The CDR3 region is CASRRGAFGKLFF. In DNA form, the CDR3 reads TGTGCCAGCAGGCGGGGGGCGTTTGGAAAACTGTTTTTT. Filled out from reference TRBV5-4 and TRBJ1-4, the complete variable domain reads ETGVTQSPTHLIKTRGQQVTLRCSSQSGHNTVSWYQQALGQGPQFIFQYYREEENGRGNFPPRFSGLQFPNYSSELNVNALELDDSALYLCASRRGAFGKLFFGSGTQLSVL.

The V and J genes are TRBV27 and TRBJ2-5; 9 bases map to TRBD2. Gene TRBJ2-7 matches the end of the DNA better, so the J call may be wrong. Looked up from germline, CDR1 is MNHEY and CDR2 is SMNVEV (reference sequence). The CDR3 runs to 16 residues. This CDR3 is CASSPALSGGFHEQYF. The CDR3 DNA reads as TGTGCCAGCAGTCCCGCCCTAAGCGGGGGGTTCCACGAGCAGTACTTC.

This clone was seen only once. The chain uses TRBV5-6 and TRBJ1-1, with a tentative D call TRBD1 (5 bases). Per the germline V gene, CDR1 is SGHDT and CDR2 is YYEEEE. The CDR3 spans 15 residues. Trimming cost V 0 bases and J 5 bases, with 14 bases left between them. The CDR3 nucleotides are TGTGCCAGCAGCTTGGTGGGGGGGAGGTCGACTGAAGCTTTCTTT. Translated, it gives CASSLVGGRSTEAFF. The entire variable domain, with the rest obtained from reference TRBV5-6 and TRBJ1-1, is as follows: DAGVTQSPTHLIKTRGQQVTLRCSPKSGHDTVSWYQQALGQGPQFIFQYYEEEERQRGNFPDRFSGHQFPNYSSELNVNALLLGDSALYLCASSLVGGRSTEAFFGQGTRLTVV.

The V call is TRBV7-8, the J call TRBJ1-1, with D possibly TRBD1 on 6 matching bases. The CDR3 loop spans 15 amino acids. Per germline, CDR1 SGHVS and CDR2 FQNEAQ. The V gene lost 2 bases and the J gene lost 0 bases, with 10 bases spanning the gap. The CDR3 here is CASSLSGQLNTEAFF. CDR3 in DNA: TGTGCCAGCAGCTTATCCGGACAGCTGAACACTGAAGCTTTCTTT.

This clone was picked up a small number of times. This chain links TRBV27 with TRBJ1-3; 10 bases are a match to TRBD1. This CDR3 spans 18 amino acids. J was trimmed by 4 bases and V by 2 bases; bases with no gene match: 11. Germline V lookup: CDR1 MNHEY, CDR2 SMNVEV (reference sequence). CDR3 protein: CASSLRGQGNAPGNTIYF. The CDR3 bases are TGTGCCAGCAGTTTACGGGGACAGGGGAATGCCCCAGGAAACACCATATATTTT.

The CDR3 nucleotides are TGTGCCAGCAGCTTAGCCAAGGGACAATACTACGAGCAGTACTTC. This sequence encodes CASSLAKGQYYEQYF. V is TRBV7-2 and J is TRBJ2-7; D possibly corresponds to TRBD1 (6 bases). This CDR3 is built from 15 residues. Germline V gene sequence: CDR1 SGHTA, CDR2 FQGNSA. Trimming pared 0 bases from V and 3 bases from J, leaving 12 bases between.